Below are 16 T cell receptor beta chains sequenced from a single sample in a study of T cells in Graves' hyperthyroidism and ophthalmopathy. The CDR3 regions of TCR beta were amplified from RNA transcripts. The primer set for the first-round RT-PCR of the TCR CDR3 was HTBI. TCRdb re-called the multiplex PCR reads through MiXCR, storing one row per CDR3 protein. The repertoire has some 600,000 distinct CDR3 sequences, 46% of them found once; the top ten carry approximately 8.2%. Sequences were obtained from peripheral blood or thyroid tissue (not recorded which). Receptors were obtained from a woman aged 18-29 years with Graves' hyperthyroidism.

Comment on this clonotype: Since no conserved phenylalanine or tryptophan closes the CDR3, a read error is the likely cause. The DNA is omitted, as the CDR3 cannot be located on it reliably, and the CDR3 follows TCRdb's listing. The gene calls are TRBV20-1 and TRBJ2-7. A total of 9 residues make up the CDR3, ends included. The germline gives CDR1 DFQATT, CDR2 SNEGSKA (reference sequence). This CDR3 is CSARDSLAG.

The rearrangement links TRBV11-1 to TRBJ2-2; tentative D call: TRBD1 (5 bases). The CDR3 consists of 15 residues. The V end was cut by 0 bases, the J end by 5 bases, with 10 bases between. CDR1 and CDR2 from the germline V gene are SGHAT and FQDESV (reference sequence). The CDR3 sequence: CASSLAGQATGELFF. CDR3 nucleotides: TGTGCCAGCAGCTTAGCGGGGCAGGCGACCGGGGAGCTGTTTTTT.

The chain recombines TRBV7-9 with TRBJ2-5; D unresolved. Trimming stripped 6 bases from V and 1 base from J, with 12 bases between. The germline V gene has CDR1 SEHNR and CDR2 FQNEAQ (reference sequence). The length of the CDR3 is 14 residues. For the CDR3, the DNA is TGTGCCAGCAGTTACTCCGCCGGCCAAGAGACCCAGTACTTC. Protein product: CASSYSAGQETQYF.

The J gene is TRBJ1-5, the V gene TRBV2, with D maybe TRBD1 (5 bases). Between the trimmed V and J ends, which lost 6 bases and 7 bases, there was a span of 10 bases. CDR3 length: 12 residues. The germline gives CDR1 SNHLY, CDR2 FYNNEI. CDR3 DNA: TGTGCCAGCAGAGAGGGGTCCCAGCCCCAGCATTTT. This translates into CASREGSQPQHF.

This clonotype was seen at least ten times. The chain carries TRBV24-1 and TRBJ1-5; TRBD1 aligns across 7 bases. V was clipped by 5 bases and J by 7 bases; unmatched bases: 1. The CDR3 is 12 amino acids. The V gene's germline CDR1 is KGHDR and CDR2 SFDVKD. The CDR3 protein is CATSATGQPQHF. The CDR3 DNA is TGTGCCACCAGTGCGACAGGGCAGCCCCAGCATTTT.

The V and J genes are TRBV2 and TRBJ2-7; TRBD2 agrees at 11 bases. TRBJ2-5 matches the DNA end more closely, so the J call is doubtful. The CDR3 covers 16 residues. Per the germline V gene, CDR1 is SNHLY and CDR2 is FYNNEI. The CDR3 reads CASSTSPGTSGETQYF. Here the CDR3 DNA reads TGTGCCAGCAGTACCTCTCCCGGGACTAGCGGAGAGACCCAGTACTTC.

This clonotype came up many times. The chain links TRBV29-1 to TRBJ1-1; D is ambiguous. The CDR3 consists of 15 residues. Trimming cost V 4 bases and J 4 bases, with 19 bases left between them. The germline V gene has CDR1 SQVTM and CDR2 ANQGSEA. CDR3 sequence (DNA): TGCAGCGTTGGGTTTAATCTAGGGAGAGGCACTGAAGCTTTCTTT. Its protein is CSVGFNLGRGTEAFF.

This chain links TRBV6-6 with TRBJ1-1; no clear D gene. The CDR3 is 12 amino acids. The V end was cut by 4 bases, the J end by 11 bases, with 14 bases between. Germline CDR1 and CDR2: MNHNY and SVGAGI (reference sequence). CDR3 loop: CASSSGDGEAFF. The CDR3 DNA follows: TGTGCCAGCAGTTCCGGGGATGGGGAGGCTTTCTTT.

Ten or more counts support this clonotype. This chain joins TRBV20-1 and TRBJ1-1; D gene ambiguous. The CDR3 sequence is 12 residues long. Germline CDR1 and CDR2: DFQATT and SNEGSKA (reference sequence). CDR3 coding DNA: TGCAGCGTGAAGGTGGGTGACACTGAAGCTTTCTTT. Translation: CSVKVGDTEAFF.

About this clonotype: A much larger clone is a single base away; this may be a read error. The J gene is TRBJ1-3, the V gene TRBV10-1; a possible D gene is TRBD1 (5 bases). This CDR3 contains 12 residues. Per the germline V gene, CDR1 is WNHNN and CDR2 is SYGVQD (reference sequence). V lost 10 bases and J lost 2, with 9 bases in between. The chain's CDR3 is CATRDPGNTIYF. CDR3 nucleotide sequence: TGCGCCACCAGGGATCCTGGAAACACCATATATTTT.

This clonotype was seen more than once but under ten times. This chain links TRBV14 with TRBJ1-5; D unclear. V was pared by 4 bases and J by 3 bases, with 13 bases between. The CDR3 covers 15 residues. The germline gives CDR1 SGHDN, CDR2 FVKESK. For the CDR3, the DNA is TGTGCCAGCAGCCCCGTGCGAGGGAACAATCAGCCCCAGCATTTT. Its protein product is CASSPVRGNNQPQHF.

This clonotype has just a few counts. The chain joins TRBV20-1 to TRBJ1-2, with D possibly TRBD1 on 6 matching bases. The CDR3 is 14 amino acids. Germline assignment: CDR1 DFQATT and CDR2 SNEGSKA (reference sequence). With 3 bases removed from V and 4 bases from J, the gap between germline ends came to 15 bases. CDR3 sequence: CSARENREIYGYTF. The DNA of the CDR3 is TGCAGTGCTAGGGAAAACAGGGAGATCTATGGCTACACCTTC.

The rearrangement links TRBV2 to TRBJ1-6; no clear D gene. CDR3 length equals 14 residues. V was cut by 5 bases and J by 5 bases, with 10 bases left in between. Per germline, CDR1 SNHLY and CDR2 FYNNEI. For the CDR3, the DNA is TGTGCCAGCAGTTTCGGCGGGCATAATTCACCCCTCCACTTT. The encoded protein is CASSFGGHNSPLHF.

This chain connects TRBV7-9 to TRBJ2-3; 7 bases match TRBD1. This CDR3 region has 14 residues. Germline CDR1 SEHNR, CDR2 FQNEAQ (reference sequence). The V segment lost 5 bases and the J segment 9 bases; nucleotides outside the gene matches: 11. CDR3 protein: CASSPRDSQGTQYF. In DNA, the CDR3 is TGTGCCAGCAGCCCGAGGGACAGTCAAGGGACGCAGTATTTT.

This chain links TRBV6-1 with TRBJ2-7; TRBD2 might be the D (6 bases). This CDR3 has 16 residues. The germline gives CDR1 MNHNS, CDR2 SASEGT. The ends were cut back, 6 bases at V and 4 bases at J, with 22 bases in the middle. The CDR3 bases are TGTGCCAGCAGCGGGGGACTTTGGGGAACGGGATACGAGCAGTACTTC. It encodes CASSGGLWGTGYEQYF.

This clonotype was seen repeatedly, ten times or more. The V call is TRBV25-1, the J call TRBJ2-7, with D possibly called TRBD1 or TRBD2 (5 bases each). V lost 2 bases to trimming and J lost 1 base, with 12 bases between them. The CDR3 sequence is 15 residues long. Germline CDR1 MGHDK, CDR2 SYGVNS. CDR3 coding DNA: TGTGCCAGCAGTGAAAGAGGGGCCCTATCCTACGAGCAGTACTTC. This codes for CASSERGALSYEQYF.